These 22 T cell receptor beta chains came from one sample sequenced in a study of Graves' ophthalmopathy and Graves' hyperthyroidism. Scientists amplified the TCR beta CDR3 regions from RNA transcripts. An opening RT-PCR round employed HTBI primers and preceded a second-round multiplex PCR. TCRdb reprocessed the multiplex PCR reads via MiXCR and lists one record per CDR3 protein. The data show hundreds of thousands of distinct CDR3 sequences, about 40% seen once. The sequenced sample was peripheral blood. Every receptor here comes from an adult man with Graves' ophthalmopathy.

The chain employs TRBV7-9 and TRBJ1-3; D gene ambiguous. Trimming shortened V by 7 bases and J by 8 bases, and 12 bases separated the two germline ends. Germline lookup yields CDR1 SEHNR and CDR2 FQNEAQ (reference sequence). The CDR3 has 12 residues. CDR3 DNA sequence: TGTGCCAGCACCCATGCGGGAGACACCATATATTTT. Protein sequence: CASTHAGDTIYF.

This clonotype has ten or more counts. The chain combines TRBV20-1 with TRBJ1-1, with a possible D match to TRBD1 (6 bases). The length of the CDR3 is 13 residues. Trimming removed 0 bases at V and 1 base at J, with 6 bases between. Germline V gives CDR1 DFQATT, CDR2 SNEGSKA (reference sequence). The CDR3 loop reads CSAREGGNTEAFF. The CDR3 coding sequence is TGCAGTGCTAGAGAAGGGGGGAACACTGAAGCTTTCTTT.

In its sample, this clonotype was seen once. CDR3 protein: CASSPSGSVIYEQYF. CDR3 sequence (DNA): TGTGCCAGCAGCCCTAGCGGGAGCGTAATCTACGAGCAGTACTTC. The chain is built from TRBV7-4 and TRBJ2-7, with 10 bases that match TRBD2. The V gene end was trimmed by 5 bases and the J gene end by 3 bases; junction bases not matched to a gene: 7. From germline, CDR1 is SGHVT and CDR2 SQSDAQ. The CDR3 is 15 residues long.

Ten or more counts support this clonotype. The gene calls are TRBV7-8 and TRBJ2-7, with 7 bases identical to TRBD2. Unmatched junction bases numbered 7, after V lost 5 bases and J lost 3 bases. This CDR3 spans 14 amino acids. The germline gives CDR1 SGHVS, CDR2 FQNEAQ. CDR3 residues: CASSPMTSYYEQYF. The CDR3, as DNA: TGTGCCAGCAGCCCAATGACTAGCTACTACGAGCAGTACTTC. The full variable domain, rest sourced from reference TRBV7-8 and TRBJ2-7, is GAGVSQSPRYKVAKRGQDVALRCDPISGHVSLFWYQQALGQGPEFLTYFQNEAQLDKSGLPSDRFFAERPEGSVSTLKIQRTQQEDSAVYLCASSPMTSYYEQYFGPGTRLTVT.

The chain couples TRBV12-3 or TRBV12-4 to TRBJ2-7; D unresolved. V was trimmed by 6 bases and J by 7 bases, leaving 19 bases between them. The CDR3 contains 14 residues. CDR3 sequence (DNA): TGTGCCAGCAGCCGCACAGAGACTTCGGGTGAGCAGTACTTC. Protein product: CASSRTETSGEQYF.

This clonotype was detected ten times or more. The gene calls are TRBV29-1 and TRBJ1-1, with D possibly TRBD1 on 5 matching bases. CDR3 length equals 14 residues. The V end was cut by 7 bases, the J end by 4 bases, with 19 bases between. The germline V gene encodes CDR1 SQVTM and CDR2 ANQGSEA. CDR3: CSAPAGGAGTEAFF. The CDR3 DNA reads TGCAGCGCCCCGGCTGGAGGGGCTGGCACTGAAGCTTTCTTT.

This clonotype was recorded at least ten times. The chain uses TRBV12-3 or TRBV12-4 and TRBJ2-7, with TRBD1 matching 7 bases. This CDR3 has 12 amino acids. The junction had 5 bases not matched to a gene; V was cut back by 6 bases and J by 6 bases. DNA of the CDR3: TGTGCCAGCAGAAGCACAGGGGCCGAGCAGTACTTC. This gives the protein CASRSTGAEQYF.

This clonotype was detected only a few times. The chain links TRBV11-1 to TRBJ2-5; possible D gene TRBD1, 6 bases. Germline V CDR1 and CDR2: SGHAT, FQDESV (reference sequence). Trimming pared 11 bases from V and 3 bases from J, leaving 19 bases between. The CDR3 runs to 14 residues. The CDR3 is CAWTLSTGKETQYF. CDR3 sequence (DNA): TGTGCCTGGACCCTTTCGACAGGAAAAGAGACCCAGTACTTC. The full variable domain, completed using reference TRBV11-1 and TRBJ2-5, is EAEVAQSPRYKITEKSQAVAFWCDPISGHATLYWYRQILGQGPELLVQFQDESVVDDSQLPKDRFSAERLKGVDSTLKIQPAELGDSAMYLCAWTLSTGKETQYFGPGTRLLVL.

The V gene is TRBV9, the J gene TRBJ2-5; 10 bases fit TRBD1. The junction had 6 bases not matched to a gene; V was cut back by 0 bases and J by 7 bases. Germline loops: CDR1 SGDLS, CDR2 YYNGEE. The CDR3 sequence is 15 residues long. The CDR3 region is CASSVADRGQWTQYF. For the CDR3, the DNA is TGTGCCAGCAGCGTAGCAGACAGGGGGCAATGGACCCAGTACTTC.

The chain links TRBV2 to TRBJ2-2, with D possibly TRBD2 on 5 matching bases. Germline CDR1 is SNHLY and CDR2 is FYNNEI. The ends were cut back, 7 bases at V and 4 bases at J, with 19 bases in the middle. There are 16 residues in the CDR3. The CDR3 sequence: CASKRRAGATTGELFF. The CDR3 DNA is TGTGCCAGCAAGCGCCGGGCGGGCGCGACCACCGGGGAGCTGTTTTTT. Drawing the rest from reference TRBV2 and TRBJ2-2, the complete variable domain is EPEVTQTPSHQVTQMGQEVILRCVPISNHLYFYWYRQILGQKVEFLVSFYNNEISEKSEIFDDQFSVERPDGSNFTLKIRSTKLEDSAMYFCASKRRAGATTGELFFGEGSRLTVL.

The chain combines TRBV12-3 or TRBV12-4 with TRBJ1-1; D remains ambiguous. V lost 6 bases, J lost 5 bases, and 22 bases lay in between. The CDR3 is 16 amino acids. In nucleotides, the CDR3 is TGTGCCAGCAGCCCCCTCCGATTAGGGCGGCAGACTGAAGCTTTCTTT. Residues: CASSPLRLGRQTEAFF.

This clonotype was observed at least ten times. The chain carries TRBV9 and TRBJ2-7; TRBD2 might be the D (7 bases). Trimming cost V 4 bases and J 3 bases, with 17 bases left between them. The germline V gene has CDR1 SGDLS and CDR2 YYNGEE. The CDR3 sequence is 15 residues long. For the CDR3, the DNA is TGTGCCAGCAGCATAGGGGGGGGTAGGGGCTACGAGCAGTACTTC. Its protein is CASSIGGGRGYEQYF.

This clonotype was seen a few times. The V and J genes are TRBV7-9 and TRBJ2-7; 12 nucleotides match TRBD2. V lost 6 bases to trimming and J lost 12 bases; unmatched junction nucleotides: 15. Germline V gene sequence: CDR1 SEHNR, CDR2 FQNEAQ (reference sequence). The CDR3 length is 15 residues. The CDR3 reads CASSYSGLAGLDRYF. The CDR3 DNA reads TGTGCCAGCAGTTACTCGGGACTAGCGGGTTTAGATAGGTACTTC.

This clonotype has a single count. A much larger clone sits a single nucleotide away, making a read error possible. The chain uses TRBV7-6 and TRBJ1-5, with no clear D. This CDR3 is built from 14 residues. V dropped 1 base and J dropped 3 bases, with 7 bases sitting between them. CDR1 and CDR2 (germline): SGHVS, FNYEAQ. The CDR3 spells CASSLGEANQPQHF. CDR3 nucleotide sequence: TGTGCCAGCAGCTTAGGAGAGGCCAATCAGCCCCAGCATTTT.

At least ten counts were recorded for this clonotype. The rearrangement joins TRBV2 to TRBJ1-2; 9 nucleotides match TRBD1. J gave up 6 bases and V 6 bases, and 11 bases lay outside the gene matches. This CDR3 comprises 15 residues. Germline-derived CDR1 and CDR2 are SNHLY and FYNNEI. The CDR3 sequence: CASRGVGQGFNGYTF. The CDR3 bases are TGTGCCAGCAGGGGGGTGGGACAGGGTTTCAATGGCTACACCTTC.

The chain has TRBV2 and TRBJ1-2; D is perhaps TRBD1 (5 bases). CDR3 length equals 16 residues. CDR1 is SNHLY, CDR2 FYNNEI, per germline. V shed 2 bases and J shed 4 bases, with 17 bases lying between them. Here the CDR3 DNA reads TGTGCCAGCAGTGAATGGCCGACTAGCGGGGCCTATGGCTACACCTTC. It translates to CASSEWPTSGAYGYTF.

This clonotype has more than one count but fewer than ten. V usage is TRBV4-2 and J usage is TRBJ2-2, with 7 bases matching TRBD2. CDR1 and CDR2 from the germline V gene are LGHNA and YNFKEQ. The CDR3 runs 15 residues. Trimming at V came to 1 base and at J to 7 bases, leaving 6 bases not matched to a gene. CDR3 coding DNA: TGTGCCAGCAGCCAAGCCTGGACTAGTGGCGGGGAGCTGTTTTTT. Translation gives CASSQAWTSGGELFF.

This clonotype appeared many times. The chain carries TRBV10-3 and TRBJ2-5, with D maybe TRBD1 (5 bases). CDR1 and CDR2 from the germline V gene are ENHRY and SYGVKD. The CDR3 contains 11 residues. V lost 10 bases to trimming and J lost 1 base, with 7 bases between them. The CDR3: CATRGQETQYF. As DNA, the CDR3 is TGTGCCACTAGGGGCCAAGAGACCCAGTACTTC.

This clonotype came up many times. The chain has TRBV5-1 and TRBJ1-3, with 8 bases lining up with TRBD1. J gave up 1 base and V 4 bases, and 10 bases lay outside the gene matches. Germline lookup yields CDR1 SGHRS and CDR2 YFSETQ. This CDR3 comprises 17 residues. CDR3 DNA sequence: TGCGCCAGCAGCAACGGACAGGGTTTAGCTTCTGGAAACACCATATATTTT. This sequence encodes CASSNGQGLASGNTIYF.

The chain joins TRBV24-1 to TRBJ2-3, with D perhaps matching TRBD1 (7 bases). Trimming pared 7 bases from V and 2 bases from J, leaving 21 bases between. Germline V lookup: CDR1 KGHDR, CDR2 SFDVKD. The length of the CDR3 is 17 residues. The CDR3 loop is CATSPSAGQQNTDTQYF. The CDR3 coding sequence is TGTGCCACCAGCCCCAGTGCGGGACAGCAGAACACAGATACGCAGTATTTT.

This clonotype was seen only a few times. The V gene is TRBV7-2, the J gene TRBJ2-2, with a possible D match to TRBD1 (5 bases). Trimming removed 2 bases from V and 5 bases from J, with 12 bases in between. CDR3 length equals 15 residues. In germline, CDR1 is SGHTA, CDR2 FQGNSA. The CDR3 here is CASSLFRDGTGELFF. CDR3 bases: TGTGCCAGCAGCTTATTCAGGGATGGGACCGGGGAGCTGTTTTTT.

This chain's CDR3 is CASSLRGTGNQPQHF. In DNA form, the CDR3 reads TGTGCCAGCAGTTTAAGAGGGACAGGGAATCAGCCCCAGCATTTT. This chain links TRBV12-3 or TRBV12-4 with TRBJ1-5, with TRBD1 matching 9 bases. The CDR3 extends over 15 amino acids. V shed 2 bases and J 4 bases; nucleotides not matched to a gene: 3.